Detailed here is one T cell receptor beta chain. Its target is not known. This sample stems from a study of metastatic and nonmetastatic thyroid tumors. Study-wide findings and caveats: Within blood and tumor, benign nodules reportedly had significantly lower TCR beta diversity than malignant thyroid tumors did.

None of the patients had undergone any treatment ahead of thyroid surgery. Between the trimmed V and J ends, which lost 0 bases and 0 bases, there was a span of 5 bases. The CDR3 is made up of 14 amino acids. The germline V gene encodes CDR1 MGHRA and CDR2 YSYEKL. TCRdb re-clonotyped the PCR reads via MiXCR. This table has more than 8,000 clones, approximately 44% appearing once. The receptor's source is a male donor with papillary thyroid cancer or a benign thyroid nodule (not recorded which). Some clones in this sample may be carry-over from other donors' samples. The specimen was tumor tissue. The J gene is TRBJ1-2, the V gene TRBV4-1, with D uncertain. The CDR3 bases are TGCGCCAGCAGCCAAGATAGCACTAACTATGGCTACACCTTC. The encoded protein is CASSQDSTNYGYTF.